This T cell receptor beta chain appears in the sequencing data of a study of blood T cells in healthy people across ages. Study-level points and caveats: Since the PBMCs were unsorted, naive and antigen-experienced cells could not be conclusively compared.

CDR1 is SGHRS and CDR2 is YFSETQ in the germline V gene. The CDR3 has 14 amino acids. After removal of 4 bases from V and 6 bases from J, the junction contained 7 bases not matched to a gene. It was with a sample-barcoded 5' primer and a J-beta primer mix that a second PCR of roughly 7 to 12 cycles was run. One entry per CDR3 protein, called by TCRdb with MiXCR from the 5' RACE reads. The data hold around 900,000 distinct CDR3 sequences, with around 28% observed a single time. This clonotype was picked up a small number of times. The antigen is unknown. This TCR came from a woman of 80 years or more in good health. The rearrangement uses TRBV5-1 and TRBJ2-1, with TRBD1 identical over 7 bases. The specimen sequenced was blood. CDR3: CASSQGTAINEQFF. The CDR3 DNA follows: TGCGCCAGCAGCCAGGGGACAGCCATCAATGAGCAGTTCTTC.